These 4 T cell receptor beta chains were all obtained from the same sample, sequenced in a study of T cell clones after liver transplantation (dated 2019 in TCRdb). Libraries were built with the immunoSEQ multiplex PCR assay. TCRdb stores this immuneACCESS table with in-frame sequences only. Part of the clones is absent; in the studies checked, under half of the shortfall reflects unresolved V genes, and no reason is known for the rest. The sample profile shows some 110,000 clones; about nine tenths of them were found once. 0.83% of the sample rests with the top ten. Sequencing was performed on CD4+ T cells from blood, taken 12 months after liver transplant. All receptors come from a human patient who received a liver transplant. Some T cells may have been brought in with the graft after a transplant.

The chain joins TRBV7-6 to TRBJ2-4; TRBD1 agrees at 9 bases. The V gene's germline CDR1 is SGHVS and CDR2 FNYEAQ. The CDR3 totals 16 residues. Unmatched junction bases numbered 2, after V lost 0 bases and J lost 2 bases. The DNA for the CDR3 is TGTGCCAGCAGCTTAGCGTACAGGGGGCCCAAAAACATTCAGTACTTC. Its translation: CASSLAYRGPKNIQYF.

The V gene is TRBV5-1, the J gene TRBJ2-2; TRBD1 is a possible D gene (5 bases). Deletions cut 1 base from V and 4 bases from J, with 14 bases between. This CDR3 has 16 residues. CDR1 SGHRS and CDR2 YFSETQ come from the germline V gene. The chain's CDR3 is CASSLSGRVVTGELFF. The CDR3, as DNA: TGCGCCAGCAGCTTGTCGGGCAGGGTGGTCACCGGGGAGCTGTTTTTT.

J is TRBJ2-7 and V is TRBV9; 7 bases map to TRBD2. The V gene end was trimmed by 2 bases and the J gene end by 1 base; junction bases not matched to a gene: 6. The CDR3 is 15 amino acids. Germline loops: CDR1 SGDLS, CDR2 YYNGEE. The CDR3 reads CASSVGGSSSYEQYF. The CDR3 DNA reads TGTGCCAGCAGCGTGGGGGGGAGTAGTTCCTACGAGCAGTACTTC.

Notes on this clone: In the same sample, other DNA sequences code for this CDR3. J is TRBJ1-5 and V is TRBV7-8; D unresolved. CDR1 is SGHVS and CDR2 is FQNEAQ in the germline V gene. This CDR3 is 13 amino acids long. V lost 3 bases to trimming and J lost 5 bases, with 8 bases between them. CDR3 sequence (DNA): TGTGCCAGCAGCTTGGGCCGGGATCAGCCCCAGCATTTT. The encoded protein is CASSLGRDQPQHF.